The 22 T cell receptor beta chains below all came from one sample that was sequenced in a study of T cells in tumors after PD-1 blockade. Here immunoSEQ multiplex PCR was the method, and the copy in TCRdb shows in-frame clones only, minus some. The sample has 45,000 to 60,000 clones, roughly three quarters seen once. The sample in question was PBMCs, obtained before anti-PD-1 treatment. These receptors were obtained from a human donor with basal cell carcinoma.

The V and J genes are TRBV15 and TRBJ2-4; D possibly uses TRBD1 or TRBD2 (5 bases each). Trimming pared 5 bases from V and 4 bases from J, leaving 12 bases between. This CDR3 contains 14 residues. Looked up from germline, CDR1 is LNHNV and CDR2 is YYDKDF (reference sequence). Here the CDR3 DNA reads TGTGCCACCAGCGGGGGACGGGAAAAAAACATTCAGTACTTC. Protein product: CATSGGREKNIQYF.

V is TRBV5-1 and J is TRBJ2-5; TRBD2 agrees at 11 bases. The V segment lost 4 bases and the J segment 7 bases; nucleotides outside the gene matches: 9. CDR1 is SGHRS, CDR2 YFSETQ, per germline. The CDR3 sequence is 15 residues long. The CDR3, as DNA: TGCGCCAGCAGCCTTGCGACTAGCGGGGCCGGGACCCAGTACTTC. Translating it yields CASSLATSGAGTQYF.

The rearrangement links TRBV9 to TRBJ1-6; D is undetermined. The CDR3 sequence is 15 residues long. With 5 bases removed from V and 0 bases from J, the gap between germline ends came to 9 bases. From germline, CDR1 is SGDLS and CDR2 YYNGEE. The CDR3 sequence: CASSGQSSYNSPLHF. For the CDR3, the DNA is TGTGCCAGCAGTGGCCAGAGCTCCTATAATTCACCCCTCCACTTT.

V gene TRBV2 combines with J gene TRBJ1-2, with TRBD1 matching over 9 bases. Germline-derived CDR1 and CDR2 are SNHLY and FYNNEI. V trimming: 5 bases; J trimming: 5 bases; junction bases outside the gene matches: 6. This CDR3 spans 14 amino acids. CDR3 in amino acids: CASSPGQGHYGYTF. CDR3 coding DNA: TGTGCCAGCAGTCCGGGACAGGGACATTATGGCTACACCTTC.

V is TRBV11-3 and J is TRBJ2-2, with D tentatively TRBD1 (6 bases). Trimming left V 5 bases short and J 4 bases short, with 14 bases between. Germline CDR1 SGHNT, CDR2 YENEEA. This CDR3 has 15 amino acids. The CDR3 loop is CASSPRDTLTGELFF. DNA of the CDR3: TGTGCCAGCAGCCCCCGGGACACCCTCACCGGGGAGCTGTTTTTT.

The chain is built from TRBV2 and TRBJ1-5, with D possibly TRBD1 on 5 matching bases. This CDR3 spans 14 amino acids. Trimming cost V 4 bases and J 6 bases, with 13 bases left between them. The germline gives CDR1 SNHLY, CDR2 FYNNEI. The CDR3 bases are TGTGCCAGCAGTGTAACGGGGGGTTCTCAGCCCCAGCATTTT. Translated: CASSVTGGSQPQHF.

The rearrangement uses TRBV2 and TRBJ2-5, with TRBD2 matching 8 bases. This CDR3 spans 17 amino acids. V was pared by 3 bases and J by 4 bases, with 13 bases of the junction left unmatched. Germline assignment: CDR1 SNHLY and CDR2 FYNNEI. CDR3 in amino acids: CASSDTGWGLGGETQYF. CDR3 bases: TGTGCCAGCAGTGATACTGGATGGGGACTAGGTGGAGAGACCCAGTACTTC.

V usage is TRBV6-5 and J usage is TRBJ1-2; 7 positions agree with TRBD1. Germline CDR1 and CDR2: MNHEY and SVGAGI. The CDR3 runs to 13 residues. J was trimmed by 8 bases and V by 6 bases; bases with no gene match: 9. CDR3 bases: TGTGCCAGCAGCCCCGACAGGGTACAAGGCTACACCTTC. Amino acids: CASSPDRVQGYTF.

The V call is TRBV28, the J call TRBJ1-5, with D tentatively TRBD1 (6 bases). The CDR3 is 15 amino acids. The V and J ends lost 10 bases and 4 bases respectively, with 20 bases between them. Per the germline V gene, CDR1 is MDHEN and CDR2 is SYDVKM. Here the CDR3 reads CAITGGGGINQPQHF. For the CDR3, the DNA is TGTGCCATCACGGGGGGCGGGGGAATAAATCAGCCCCAGCATTTT.

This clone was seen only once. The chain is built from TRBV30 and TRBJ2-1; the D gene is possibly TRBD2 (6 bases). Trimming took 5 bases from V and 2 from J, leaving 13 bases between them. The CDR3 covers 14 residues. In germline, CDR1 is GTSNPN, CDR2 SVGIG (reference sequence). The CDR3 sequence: CAWDLTGAYNEQFF. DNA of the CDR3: TGTGCCTGGGATCTAACGGGGGCCTACAATGAGCAGTTCTTC.

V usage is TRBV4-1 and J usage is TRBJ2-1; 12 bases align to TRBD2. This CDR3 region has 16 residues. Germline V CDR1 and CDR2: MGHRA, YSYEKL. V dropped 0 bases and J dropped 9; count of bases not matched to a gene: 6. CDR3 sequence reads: CASSQDRRLAGAEQFF. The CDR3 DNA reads TGCGCCAGCAGCCAAGATCGGAGACTAGCGGGGGCTGAGCAGTTCTTC.

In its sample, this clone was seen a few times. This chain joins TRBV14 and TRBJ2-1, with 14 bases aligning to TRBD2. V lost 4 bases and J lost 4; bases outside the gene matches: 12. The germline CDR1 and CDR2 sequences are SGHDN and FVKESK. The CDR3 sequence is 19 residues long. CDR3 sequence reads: CASSPMTSGRAFIYNEQFF. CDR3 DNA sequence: TGTGCCAGCAGCCCTATGACTAGCGGGAGGGCCTTCATATACAATGAGCAGTTCTTC.

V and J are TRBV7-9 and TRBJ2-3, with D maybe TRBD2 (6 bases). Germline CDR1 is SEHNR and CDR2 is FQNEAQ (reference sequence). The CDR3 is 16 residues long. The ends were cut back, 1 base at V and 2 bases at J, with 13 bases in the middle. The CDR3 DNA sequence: TGTGCCAGCAGCTTAGGACCAGGAGGGTTCACAGATACGCAGTATTTT. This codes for CASSLGPGGFTDTQYF.

The CDR3 DNA sequence: TGTGCCAGAAGCGCTTCATCCGGGACCCTGTGTGATGAGCAGTTCTTC. As protein: CARSASSGTLCDEQFF. The chain couples TRBV5-3 to TRBJ2-1; D may be TRBD1 or TRBD2 (5 bases each). TRBV5-3 counts as an open reading frame of uncertain function. The germline V and J ends were trimmed by 4 bases and 8 bases, with 22 bases remaining between them. The CDR3 spans 16 residues.

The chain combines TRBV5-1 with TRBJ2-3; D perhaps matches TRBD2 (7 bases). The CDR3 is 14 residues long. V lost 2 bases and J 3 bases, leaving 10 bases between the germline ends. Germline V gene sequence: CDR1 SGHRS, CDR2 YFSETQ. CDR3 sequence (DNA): TGCGCCAGCAGCTTTCGGGGGGCGACAGATACGCAGTATTTT. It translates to CASSFRGATDTQYF. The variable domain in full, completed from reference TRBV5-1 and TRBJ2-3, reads KAGVTQTPRYLIKTRGQQVTLSCSPISGHRSVSWYQQTPGQGLQFLFEYFSETQRNKGNFPGRFSGRQFSNSRSEMNVSTLELGDSALYLCASSFRGATDTQYFGPGTRLTVL.

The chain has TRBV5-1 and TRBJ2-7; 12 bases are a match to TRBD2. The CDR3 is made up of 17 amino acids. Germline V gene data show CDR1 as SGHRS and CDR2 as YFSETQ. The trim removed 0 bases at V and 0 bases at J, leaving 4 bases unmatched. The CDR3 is CASSLALAGGYSYEQYF. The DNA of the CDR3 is TGCGCCAGCAGCTTGGCACTAGCGGGGGGCTACTCCTACGAGCAGTACTTC.

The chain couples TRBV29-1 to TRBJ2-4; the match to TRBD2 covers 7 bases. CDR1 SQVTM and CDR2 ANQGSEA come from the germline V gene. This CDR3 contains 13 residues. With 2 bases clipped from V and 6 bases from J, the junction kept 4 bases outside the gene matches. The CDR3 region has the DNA TGCAGCGTTGAATTGACTAGCTCAAACATTCAGTACTTC. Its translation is CSVELTSSNIQYF. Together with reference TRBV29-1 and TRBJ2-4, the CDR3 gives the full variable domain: SAVISQKPSRDICQRGTSLTIQCQVDSQVTMMFWYRQQPGQSLTLIATANQGSEATYESGFVIDKFPISRPNLTFSTLTVSNMSPEDSSIYLCSVELTSSNIQYFGAGTRLSVL.

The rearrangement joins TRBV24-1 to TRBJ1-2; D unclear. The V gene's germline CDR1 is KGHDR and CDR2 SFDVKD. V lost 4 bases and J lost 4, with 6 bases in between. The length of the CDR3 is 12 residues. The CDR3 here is CATSEGSYGYTF. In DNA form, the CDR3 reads TGTGCCACCAGTGAGGGGAGCTATGGCTACACCTTC.

The CDR3 DNA sequence: TGTGCCAGCAGCTTGGAGCCGTTTAACAGCTACGAGCAGTACTTC. It is translated as CASSLEPFNSYEQYF. The V and J genes are TRBV5-5 and TRBJ2-7; D remains unclear. There are 15 residues in the CDR3. V dropped 0 bases and J dropped 3 bases, with 13 bases sitting between them. From germline, CDR1 is SGHKS and CDR2 YYEKEE (reference sequence).

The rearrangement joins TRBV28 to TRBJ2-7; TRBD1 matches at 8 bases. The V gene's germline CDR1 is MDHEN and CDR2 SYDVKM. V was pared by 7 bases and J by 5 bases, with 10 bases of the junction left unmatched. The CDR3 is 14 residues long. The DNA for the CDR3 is TGTGCCAGCACCTACCGACAGGGGAATAACGAGCAGTACTTC. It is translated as CASTYRQGNNEQYF.

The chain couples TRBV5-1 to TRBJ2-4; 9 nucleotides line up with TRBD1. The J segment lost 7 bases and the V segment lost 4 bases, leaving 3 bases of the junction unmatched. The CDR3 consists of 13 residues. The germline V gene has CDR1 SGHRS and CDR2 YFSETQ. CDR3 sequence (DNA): TGCGCCAGCAGCCGGACAGGGGAGAACATTCAGTACTTC. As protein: CASSRTGENIQYF.

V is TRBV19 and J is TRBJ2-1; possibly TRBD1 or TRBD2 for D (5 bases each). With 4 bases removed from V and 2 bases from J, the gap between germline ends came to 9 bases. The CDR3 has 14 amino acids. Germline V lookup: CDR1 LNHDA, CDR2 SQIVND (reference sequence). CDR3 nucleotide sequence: TGTGCCAGTAGTAGGGACGCTACCTACAATGAGCAGTTCTTC. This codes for CASSRDATYNEQFF.